These 28 T cell receptor beta chains originate from one sample sequenced in a study of blood T cells in healthy people across ages. Sample-barcoded 5' priming and a J-beta primer mix drove a second PCR of about 7 to 12 cycles. Each CDR3 protein is one row after TCRdb ran MiXCR on the 5' RACE reads. The sample has around 750,000 distinct CDR3 sequences; 40% to 65% are singletons. The sequenced sample was blood. The receptor source for this set is an elderly man in good health.

This clonotype has just one count. V usage is TRBV29-1 and J usage is TRBJ1-2; weak D call: TRBD1 (5 bases). The CDR3 runs to 11 residues. Looked up from germline, CDR1 is SQVTM and CDR2 is ANQGSEA. Trimming left V 7 bases short and J 8 bases short, with 14 bases between. The CDR3 nucleotides are TGCAGCGCCCCGGCGAGGGACGGCTACACCTTC. This gives the protein CSAPARDGYTF.

The gene calls are TRBV9 and TRBJ2-7; the D is unclear. With 0 bases removed from V and 2 bases from J, the gap between germline ends came to 9 bases. The CDR3 extends over 14 amino acids. The germline CDR1 and CDR2 sequences are SGDLS and YYNGEE. The CDR3 region has the DNA TGTGCCAGCAGCGTAGGGGCCGTCGCCTACGAGCAGTACTTC. Translated, it gives CASSVGAVAYEQYF. Full variable domain (remainder filled in from reference TRBV9 and TRBJ2-7): DSGVTQTPKHLITATGQRVTLRCSPRSGDLSVYWYQQSLDQGLQFLIQYYNGEERAKGNILERFSAQQFPDLHSELNLSSLELGDSALYFCASSVGAVAYEQYFGPGTRLTVT.

This sequence joins TRBV7-2 and TRBJ2-1, with TRBD1 as a possible D gene (5 bases). The CDR3 length is 14 residues. Germline V lookup: CDR1 SGHTA, CDR2 FQGNSA. Trimming took 1 base from V and 6 from J, leaving 10 bases between them. CDR3 nucleotides: TGTGCCAGCAGCTTAGTAACAGGTCGCAATGAGCAGTTCTTC. Amino acid sequence: CASSLVTGRNEQFF. The variable domain in full, with the rest retrieved from reference TRBV7-2 and TRBJ2-1, is GAGVSQSPSNKVTEKGKDVELRCDPISGHTALYWYRQSLGQGLEFLIYFQGNSAPDKSGLPSDRFSAERTGGSVSTLTIQRTQQEDSAVYLCASSLVTGRNEQFFGPGTRLTVL.

This chain links TRBV2 with TRBJ2-7; TRBD2 matches at 8 bases. The ends lost 3 bases at V and 2 bases at J; junction bases unmatched: 6. This CDR3 comprises 15 residues. Germline V CDR1 and CDR2: SNHLY, FYNNEI. The chain's CDR3 is CASSEGLGGTYEQYF. The CDR3 coding sequence is TGTGCCAGCAGTGAGGGACTAGGGGGGACCTACGAGCAGTACTTC.

DNA for the CDR3: TGCGCCAGCAGCCCTTTACCTCAGGGACTCTCACTCTACGAGCAGTACTTC. It specifies CASSPLPQGLSLYEQYF. The chain uses TRBV4-1 and TRBJ2-7, with a tentative D call TRBD2 (6 bases). Germline CDR1 MGHRA, CDR2 YSYEKL. Trimming left V 4 bases short and J 3 bases short, with 22 bases between. The CDR3 length is 17 residues.

CDR3 DNA sequence: TGCGCCAGCAGCTTGGGGGGCGTGGGACGGGGAAGCTCTGGGGCCAACGTCCTGACTTTC. Its translation: CASSLGGVGRGSSGANVLTF. The chain carries TRBV5-1 and TRBJ2-6, with D perhaps being TRBD1 or TRBD2 (5 bases each). The germline CDR1 and CDR2 sequences are SGHRS and YFSETQ. The V end was cut by 0 bases, the J end by 0 bases, with 19 bases between. This CDR3 has 20 amino acids.

V usage is TRBV27 and J usage is TRBJ2-1; D perhaps matches TRBD2 (5 bases). Germline CDR1 reads MNHEY; CDR2 reads SMNVEV (reference sequence). The CDR3 has 16 residues. V was shortened by 3 bases and J by 8 bases, with 20 bases between the two germline ends. In DNA form, the CDR3 reads TGTGCCAGCAGTTTCCGCCGGACTGCCCCCTTAGATGAGCAGTTCTTC. As protein: CASSFRRTAPLDEQFF.

This clonotype came up a few times. The rearrangement joins TRBV7-2 to TRBJ2-3; a weak D match, TRBD1 (6 bases). CDR1 is SGHTA and CDR2 is FQGNSA in the germline V gene. V gave up 5 bases and J gave up 3 bases, with 18 bases separating them. This CDR3 region has 16 residues. In DNA, the CDR3 is TGTGCCAGCAGCCCCCAGGTGGGCAGGGGAACAGATACGCAGTATTTT. Residues: CASSPQVGRGTDTQYF.

V and J are TRBV7-9 and TRBJ1-1, with D hard to call. The V end lost 3 bases, the J end lost 3 bases, and 11 bases lay between the germline ends. Germline loops: CDR1 SEHNR, CDR2 FQNEAQ (reference sequence). CDR3 length equals 14 residues. The CDR3 spells CASSFPWVDTEAFF. The CDR3 coding sequence is TGTGCCAGCAGCTTCCCCTGGGTGGACACTGAAGCTTTCTTT.

The V gene is TRBV27, the J gene TRBJ1-5; 9 bases agree with TRBD1. This CDR3 contains 20 residues. Losses at the gene ends were 0 bases for V and 4 bases for J; bases not matched to a gene: 16. Germline-derived CDR1 and CDR2 are MNHEY and SMNVEV (reference sequence). The CDR3 DNA sequence: TGTGCCAGCAGTTTATCCTCGCGGACAGGGGTTGGTGTGGGAAATCAGCCCCAGCATTTT. It yields the protein CASSLSSRTGVGVGNQPQHF.

J is TRBJ2-1 and V is TRBV7-9; perhaps TRBD1 as D (5 bases). CDR1 and CDR2 (germline): SEHNR, FQNEAQ (reference sequence). The CDR3 has 16 amino acids. V lost 4 bases, J lost 3 bases, and 16 bases lay in between. CDR3 sequence: CASSWDRITGYNEQFF. The CDR3 coding sequence is TGTGCCAGCAGCTGGGATCGGATAACAGGCTACAATGAGCAGTTCTTC.

The chain has TRBV20-1 and TRBJ2-1; D is possibly TRBD2 (7 bases). The CDR3 totals 15 residues. Trimming removed 4 bases at V and 4 bases at J, with 17 bases between. Germline values: CDR1 DFQATT, CDR2 SNEGSKA (reference sequence). CDR3 in amino acids: CSAISGASGYNEQFF. CDR3 bases: TGCAGTGCTATCTCAGGGGCTAGCGGTTACAATGAGCAGTTCTTC.

V usage is TRBV9 and J usage is TRBJ1-2; TRBD1 might be the D (5 bases). CDR1 and CDR2 (germline): SGDLS, YYNGEE. Between the trimmed V and J ends, which lost 3 bases and 4 bases, there was a span of 13 bases. The CDR3 runs to 14 residues. The CDR3 DNA reads TGTGCCAGCAGCGCCAGGAGGGGAGGCTATGGCTACACCTTC. Its protein is CASSARRGGYGYTF.

This CDR3 reads CASSLGYDSQGYTF. The CDR3 nucleotides are TGTGCCAGCAGCTTGGGGTATGATTCACAGGGCTACACCTTC. The chain is built from TRBV5-5 and TRBJ1-2; D ambiguous. There are 14 residues in the CDR3. Germline assignment: CDR1 SGHKS and CDR2 YYEKEE (reference sequence). V was shortened by 0 bases and J by 8 bases, with 14 bases between the two germline ends.

The CDR3 bases are TGTGCCAGCAGCCCGGCTAGCGGGGTATACAATGAGCAGTTCTTC. This sequence encodes CASSPASGVYNEQFF. The gene calls are TRBV12-3 or TRBV12-4 and TRBJ2-1, with 9 bases identical to TRBD2. This CDR3 is built from 15 residues. Losses at the gene ends were 6 bases for V and 4 bases for J; bases not matched to a gene: 7.

This clonotype was seen a few times. This chain joins TRBV6-2 or TRBV6-3 and TRBJ2-7; D gene uncertain. Germline V gene data show CDR1 as MNHEY and CDR2 as SVGEGT. The CDR3 is 14 residues long. With 1 base removed from V and 1 base from J, the gap between germline ends came to 8 bases. The CDR3, as DNA: TGTGCCAGCAGTTACTTGCCCTCTTCCTACGAGCAGTACTTC. This encodes CASSYLPSSYEQYF.

V usage is TRBV4-2 and J usage is TRBJ2-3; tentative D call: TRBD2 (6 bases). V dropped 0 bases and J dropped 5 bases, with 12 bases sitting between them. CDR1 LGHNA and CDR2 YNFKEQ come from the germline V gene. This CDR3 has 15 amino acids. The CDR3, as DNA: TGTGCCAGCAGCCAAGAGTTGGCGGGAAGAGATACGCAGTATTTT. It is translated as CASSQELAGRDTQYF.

This sequence joins TRBV11-3 and TRBJ2-1, with 10 bases that match TRBD1. The CDR3 extends over 16 amino acids. Germline V lookup: CDR1 SGHNT, CDR2 YENEEA. Trimming took 3 bases from V and 2 from J; bases not matched to a gene: 4. The CDR3 region is CASSLGQGLAYNEQFF. In DNA form, the CDR3 reads TGTGCCAGCAGCTTGGGACAGGGGTTAGCCTACAATGAGCAGTTCTTC.

On this clonotype itself: At one of its ends the junction is not consistent with the germline gene, which may arise from a read error. The rearrangement links TRBV4-1 to TRBJ2-6; TRBD1 is a possible D gene (5 bases). This CDR3 has 18 residues. CDR1 is MGHRA, CDR2 YSYEKL, per germline. The chain's CDR3 is CASSQDPGRDSGANVPTF. CDR3 sequence (DNA): TGCGCCAGCAGCCAAGATCCGGGCCGAGACTCTGGGGCCAACGTCCCGACTTTC.

The sample holds a few counts of this clonotype. Given a much more abundant clone one base away, this may be a read error. This rearrangement joins TRBV6-2 or TRBV6-3 to TRBJ2-5; TRBD1 aligns across 7 bases. The J call may be mistaken, given a closer DNA end match to TRBJ2-1. This CDR3 is 15 amino acids long. Germline assignment: CDR1 MNHEY and CDR2 SVGEGT. The CDR3 reads CASSYGDRDQETQFF. CDR3 DNA: TGTGCCAGCAGTTATGGTGACAGGGACCAAGAGACCCAGTTCTTC.

V usage is TRBV7-9 and J usage is TRBJ1-1; no clear D gene. This CDR3 is 14 amino acids long. Germline V gene sequence: CDR1 SEHNR, CDR2 FQNEAQ (reference sequence). The V end was cut by 4 bases, the J end by 5 bases, with 14 bases between. The CDR3, as DNA: TGTGCCAGCAGCTCTGGGCAGTGGGGAACTGAAGCTTTCTTT. Its protein is CASSSGQWGTEAFF. Based on the CDR3 plus reference TRBV7-9 and TRBJ1-1, the full variable domain is DTGVSQNPRHKITKRGQNVTFRCDPISEHNRLYWYRQTLGQGPEFLTYFQNEAQLEKSRLLSDRFSAERPKGSFSTLEIQRTEQGDSAMYLCASSSGQWGTEAFFGQGTRLTVV.

V is TRBV7-3 and J is TRBJ2-3, with D maybe TRBD1 (6 bases). Germline CDR1 and CDR2: SGHTA and FQGTGA. The CDR3 extends over 15 amino acids. The V end was cut by 4 bases, the J end by 7 bases, with 18 bases between. For the CDR3, the DNA is TGTGCCAGCAGCTCTAACGGGCAGGGGCTATATACGCAGTATTTT. This translates into CASSSNGQGLYTQYF.

There are a few counts of this clonotype. V gene TRBV7-2 combines with J gene TRBJ2-1; D ambiguous. Germline values: CDR1 SGHTA, CDR2 FQGNSA. Trimming removed 5 bases at V and 9 bases at J, with 11 bases between. The CDR3 runs 12 residues. The CDR3 DNA follows: TGTGCCAGCAGCCCGACGGTGGGTGAGCAGTTCTTC. It encodes CASSPTVGEQFF.

The chain recombines TRBV12-3 or TRBV12-4 with TRBJ2-3; 7 nucleotides match TRBD2. V was clipped by 3 bases and J by 6 bases; unmatched bases: 9. There are 15 residues in the CDR3. CDR3 sequence (DNA): TGTGCCAGCAGTTTTACGGGAGGTGCAGCTGATACGCAGTATTTT. Amino acid sequence: CASSFTGGAADTQYF.

The V gene is TRBV14, the J gene TRBJ2-7; 9 bases match TRBD2. Trimming at V came to 5 bases and at J to 2 bases, leaving 10 bases not matched to a gene. Germline V gene sequence: CDR1 SGHDN, CDR2 FVKESK. The CDR3 runs to 16 residues. The CDR3 is CASSSKAVAGAYEQYF. In DNA, the CDR3 is TGTGCCAGCAGCTCAAAGGCGGTAGCGGGAGCCTACGAGCAGTACTTC.

The chain is built from TRBV20-1 and TRBJ2-7, with 9 bases identical to TRBD1. The tail of the sequence fits TRBJ2-5 better, so the J call may be wrong. Looked up from germline, CDR1 is DFQATT and CDR2 is SNEGSKA (reference sequence). CDR3 size: 13 residues. CDR3 in amino acids: CSARDRAGQTQYF. CDR3 coding DNA: TGCAGTGCTCGGGACAGGGCCGGGCAGACCCAGTACTTC.

The chain employs TRBV27 and TRBJ2-7; D is perhaps TRBD1 (8 bases). In germline, CDR1 is MNHEY, CDR2 SMNVEV (reference sequence). Deletions cut 9 bases from V and 4 bases from J, with 28 bases between. This CDR3 has 17 amino acids. CDR3 residues: CARNNQEPDRGGYEQYF. Here the CDR3 DNA reads TGTGCCAGAAATAATCAAGAACCAGACAGGGGAGGGTACGAGCAGTACTTC.

The chain links TRBV27 to TRBJ2-7; 8 positions match TRBD2. The CDR3 is made up of 17 amino acids. The germline V gene has CDR1 MNHEY and CDR2 SMNVEV (reference sequence). The ends lost 6 bases at V and 3 bases at J; junction bases unmatched: 16. The CDR3 here is CASSLHRGGSSYYEQYF. The CDR3 DNA sequence: TGTGCCAGCAGCCTTCACCGGGGGGGGTCCTCTTACTACGAGCAGTACTTC.